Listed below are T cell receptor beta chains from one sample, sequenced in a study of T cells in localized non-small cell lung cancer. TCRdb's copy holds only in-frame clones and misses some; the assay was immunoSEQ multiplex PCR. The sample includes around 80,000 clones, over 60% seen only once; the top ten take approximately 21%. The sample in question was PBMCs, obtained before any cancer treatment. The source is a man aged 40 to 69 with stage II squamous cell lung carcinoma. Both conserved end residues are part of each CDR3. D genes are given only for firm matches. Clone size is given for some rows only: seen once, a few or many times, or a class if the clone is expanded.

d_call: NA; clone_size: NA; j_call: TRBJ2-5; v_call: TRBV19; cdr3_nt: TGTGCCAGTAGTATAAGTTCGTATTTGGCCGGGGAGACCCAGTACTTC; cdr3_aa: CASSISSYLAGETQYF
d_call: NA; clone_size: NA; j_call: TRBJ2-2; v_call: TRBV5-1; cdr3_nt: TGCGCCAGCAGCTTGGACGGGGGCAGAGACACCGGGGAGCTGTTTTTT; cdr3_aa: CASSLDGGRDTGELFF
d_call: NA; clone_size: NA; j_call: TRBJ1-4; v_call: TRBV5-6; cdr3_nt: TGTGCCAGCAGCTTGTTTAGCGCTGAAAAACTGTTTTTT; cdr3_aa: CASSLFSAEKLFF
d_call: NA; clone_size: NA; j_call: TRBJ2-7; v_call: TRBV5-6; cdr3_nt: TGTGCCAGCAGCTTTTCGGCTAGCGACTCCTACGAGCAGTACTTC; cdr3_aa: CASSFSASDSYEQYF
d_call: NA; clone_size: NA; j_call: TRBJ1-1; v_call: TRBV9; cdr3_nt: TGTGCCAGCAGCGTTAACAGAAACACTGAAGCTTTCTTT; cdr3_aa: CASSVNRNTEAFF
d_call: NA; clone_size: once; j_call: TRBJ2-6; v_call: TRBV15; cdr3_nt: TGTGCCACCAGCCGACCAGCGAGCTCTGGGGCCAACGTCCTGACTTTC; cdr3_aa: CATSRPASSGANVLTF
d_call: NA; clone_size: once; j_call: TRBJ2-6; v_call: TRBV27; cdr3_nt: TGTGCCAGCACCGGAGCCGGAGGCGCATATGGGGCCAACGTCCTGACTTTC; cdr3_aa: CASTGAGGAYGANVLTF
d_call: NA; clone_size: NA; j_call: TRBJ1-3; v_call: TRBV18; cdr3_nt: TGTGCCAGCTCACCTAAGTTACAGGCGGACACCATATATTTT; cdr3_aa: CASSPKLQADTIYF
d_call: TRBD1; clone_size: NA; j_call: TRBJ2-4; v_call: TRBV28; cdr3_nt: TGTGCCAGCAGCCTGTCGTTCAGGGGGCAAGCCAAAAACATTCAGTACTTC; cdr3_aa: CASSLSFRGQAKNIQYF
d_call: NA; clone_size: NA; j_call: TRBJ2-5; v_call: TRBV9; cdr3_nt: TGTGCCAGCAGCGGCACGATGGGACTTCGAGAGACCCAGTACTTC; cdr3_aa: CASSGTMGLRETQYF
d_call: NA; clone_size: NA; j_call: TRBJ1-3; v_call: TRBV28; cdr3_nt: TGTGCCAGCAGTTTAAGACTGACCTCTGGAAACACCATATATTTT; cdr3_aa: CASSLRLTSGNTIYF
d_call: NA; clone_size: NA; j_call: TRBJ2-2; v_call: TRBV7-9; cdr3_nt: TGTGCCAGCAGCTTAGGGCACACCGGGGAGCTGTTTTTT; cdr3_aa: CASSLGHTGELFF
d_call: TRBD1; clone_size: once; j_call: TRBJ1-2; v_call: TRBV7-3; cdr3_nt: TGTGCCAGCAGCTTAATAGGGGGGGACAGGACCTATGGCTACACCTTC; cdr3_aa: CASSLIGGDRTYGYTF
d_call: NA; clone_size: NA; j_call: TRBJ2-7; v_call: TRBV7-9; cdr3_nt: TGTGCCAGCAGCTTAGAGTACGAGCAGTACTTC; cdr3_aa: CASSLEYEQYF
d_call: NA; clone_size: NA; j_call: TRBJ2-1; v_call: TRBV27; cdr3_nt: TGTGCCAGCAGTGTCCGACGGATCTTATACAATGAGCAGTTCTTC; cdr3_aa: CASSVRRILYNEQFF
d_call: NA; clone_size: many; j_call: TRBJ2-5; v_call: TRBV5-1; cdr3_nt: TGCGCCAGCAGCTCCCCCACTGAGGGGGACGTGACCCAGTACTTC; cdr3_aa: CASSSPTEGDVTQYF
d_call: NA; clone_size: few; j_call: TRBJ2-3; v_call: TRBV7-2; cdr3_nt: TGTGCCAGCAGCTTAGGTCCCTTCACAGATACGCAGTATTTT; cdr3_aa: CASSLGPFTDTQYF
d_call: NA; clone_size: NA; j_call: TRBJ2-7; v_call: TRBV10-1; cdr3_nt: TGCGCCAGCAGTGAGTCGAATAGGGCGCGGTGCGAGCAGTACTTC; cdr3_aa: CASSESNRARCEQYF
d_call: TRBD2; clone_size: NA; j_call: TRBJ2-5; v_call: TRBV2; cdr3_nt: TGTGCCAGCCGGCTAGCGGGTACAGAGACCCAGTACTTC; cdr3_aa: CASRLAGTETQYF
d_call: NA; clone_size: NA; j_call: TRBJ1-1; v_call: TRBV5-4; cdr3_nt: TGTGCCAGCAGCTTGATGGGGCAGGGGAACACTGAAGCTTTCTTT; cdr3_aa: CASSLMGQGNTEAFF
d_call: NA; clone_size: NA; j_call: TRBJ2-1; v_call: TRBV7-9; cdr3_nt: TGTGCCAGCAGACCGATTGGAGGGGCCTACAATGAGCAGTTCTTC; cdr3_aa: CASRPIGGAYNEQFF
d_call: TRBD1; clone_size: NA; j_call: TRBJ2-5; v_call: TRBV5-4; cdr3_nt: TGTGCCAGCAGCTTGGACAGGGGAGAGACCCAGTACTTC; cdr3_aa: CASSLDRGETQYF
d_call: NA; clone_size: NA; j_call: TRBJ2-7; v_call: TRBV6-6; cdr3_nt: TGTGCCAGCGGGCCTAGCGACAGGGCGAGGGAGCAGTACTTC; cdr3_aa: CASGPSDRAREQYF
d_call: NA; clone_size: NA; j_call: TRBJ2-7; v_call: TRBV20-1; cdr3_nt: TGCAGTGCTAGTATAGACTACGAGCAGTACTTC; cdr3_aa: CSASIDYEQYF
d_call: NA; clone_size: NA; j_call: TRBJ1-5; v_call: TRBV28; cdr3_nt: TGTGCCAGCAGTCCGGCCAATCAGCCCCAGCATTTT; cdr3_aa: CASSPANQPQHF
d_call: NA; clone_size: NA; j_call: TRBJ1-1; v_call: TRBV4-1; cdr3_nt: TGCGCCAGCAGCCAACAGGGTAGGCACACTGAAGCTTTCTTT; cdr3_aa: CASSQQGRHTEAFF
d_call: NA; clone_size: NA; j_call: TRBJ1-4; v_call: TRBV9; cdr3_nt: TGTGCCAGCAGCCGTCCAGACGCCATTAAACTGTTTTTT; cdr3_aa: CASSRPDAIKLFF
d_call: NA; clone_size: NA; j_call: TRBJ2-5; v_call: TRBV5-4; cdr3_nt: TGTGCCAGCAGCTGGGGACTCAACAACCAAGAGACCCAGTACTTC; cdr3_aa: CASSWGLNNQETQYF
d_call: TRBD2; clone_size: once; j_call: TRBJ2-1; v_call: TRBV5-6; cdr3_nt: TGTGCCAGCAGCTTGGCGGCTAGCGGGAGGAGCGATGAGCAGTTCTTC; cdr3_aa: CASSLAASGRSDEQFF
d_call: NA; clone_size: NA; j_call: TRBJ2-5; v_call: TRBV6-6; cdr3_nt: TGTGCCAGCAGTTATTCACTCCAGACCCAGTACTTC; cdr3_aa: CASSYSLQTQYF
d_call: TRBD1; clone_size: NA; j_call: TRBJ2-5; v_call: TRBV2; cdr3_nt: TGTGCCAGCACAGGGGGCGAGACCCAGTACTTC; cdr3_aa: CASTGGETQYF
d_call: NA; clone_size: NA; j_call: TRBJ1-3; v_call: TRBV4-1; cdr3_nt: TGCGCCAGCAGCCAAAGAGACTCGCCACAGCCGGGCTCTGGAAACACCATATATTTT; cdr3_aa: CASSQRDSPQPGSGNTIYF
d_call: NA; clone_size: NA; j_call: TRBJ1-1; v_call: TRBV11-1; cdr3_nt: TGTGCCAGCAGCTTAATACTTGGCACTGAAGCTTTCTTT; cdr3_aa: CASSLILGTEAFF
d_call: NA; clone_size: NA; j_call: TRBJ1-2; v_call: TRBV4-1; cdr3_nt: TGCGCCAGCAGCCCACAAGATGAGTCGGGGTATGGCTACACCTTC; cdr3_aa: CASSPQDESGYGYTF
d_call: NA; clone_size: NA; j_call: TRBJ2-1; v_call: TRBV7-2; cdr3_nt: TGTGCCAGCAGCTCCGGTTATTCTAGCGAGGGTTCCAGGGATGAGCAGTTCTTC; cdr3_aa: CASSSGYSSEGSRDEQFF
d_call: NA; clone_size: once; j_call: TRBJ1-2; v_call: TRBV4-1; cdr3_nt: TGCGCCAGCAGCCAAGAGACGGGCGGCTACACCTTC; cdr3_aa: CASSQETGGYTF
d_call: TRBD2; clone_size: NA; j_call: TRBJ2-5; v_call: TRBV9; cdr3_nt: TGTGCCAGCAGCGTCGCTAGCGGGGGGGCCCAAGAGACCCAGTACTTC; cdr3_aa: CASSVASGGAQETQYF
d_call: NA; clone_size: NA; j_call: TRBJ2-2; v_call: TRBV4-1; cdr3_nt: TGCGCCAGCAGCCCCGGACAGCGCACCGGGGAGCTGTTTTTT; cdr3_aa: CASSPGQRTGELFF
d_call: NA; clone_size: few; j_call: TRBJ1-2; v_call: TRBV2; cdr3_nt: TGTGCCAGCACAGATAGCTATGGCTACACCTTC; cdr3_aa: CASTDSYGYTF
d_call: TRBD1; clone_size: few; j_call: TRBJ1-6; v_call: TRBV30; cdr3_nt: TGTGCCTGGGCCGGGACAGCCAACTATAATTCACCCCTCCACTTT; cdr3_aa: CAWAGTANYNSPLHF
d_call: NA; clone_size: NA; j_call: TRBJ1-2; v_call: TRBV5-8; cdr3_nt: TGTGCCAGCAGCGAGATGGGACTTCGGCATGGCTACACCTTC; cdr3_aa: CASSEMGLRHGYTF
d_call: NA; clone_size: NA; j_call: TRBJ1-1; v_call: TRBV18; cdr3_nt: TGTGCCAGCTCACTAATCGGTCGTAACACTGAAGCTTTCTTT; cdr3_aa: CASSLIGRNTEAFF
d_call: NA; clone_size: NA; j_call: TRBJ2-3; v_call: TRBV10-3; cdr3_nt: TGTGCCATCAGTGATCGGCCGAACACAGATACGCAGTATTTT; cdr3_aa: CAISDRPNTDTQYF
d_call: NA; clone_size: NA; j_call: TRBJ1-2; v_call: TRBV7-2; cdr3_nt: TGTGCCAGCAGCTTATCGAGGACAGCTAGGGGCTACACCTTC; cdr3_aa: CASSLSRTARGYTF
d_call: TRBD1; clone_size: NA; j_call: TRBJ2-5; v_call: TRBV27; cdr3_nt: TGTGCCAGCAGTCCCGTTCCGGGACAGGGAAACCAAGAGACCCAGTACTTC; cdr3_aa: CASSPVPGQGNQETQYF